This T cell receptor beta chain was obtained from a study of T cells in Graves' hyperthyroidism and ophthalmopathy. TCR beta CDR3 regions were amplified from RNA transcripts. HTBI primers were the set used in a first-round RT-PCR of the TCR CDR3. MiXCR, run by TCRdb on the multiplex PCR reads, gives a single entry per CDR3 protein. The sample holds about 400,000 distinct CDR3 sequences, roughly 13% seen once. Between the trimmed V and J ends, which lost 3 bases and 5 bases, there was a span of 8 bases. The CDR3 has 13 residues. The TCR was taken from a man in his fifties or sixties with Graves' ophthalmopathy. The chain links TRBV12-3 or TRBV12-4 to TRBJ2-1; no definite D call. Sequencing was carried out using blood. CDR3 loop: CASSLSGNNEQFF. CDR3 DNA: TGTGCCAGCAGTTTGTCTGGAAACAATGAGCAGTTCTTC.